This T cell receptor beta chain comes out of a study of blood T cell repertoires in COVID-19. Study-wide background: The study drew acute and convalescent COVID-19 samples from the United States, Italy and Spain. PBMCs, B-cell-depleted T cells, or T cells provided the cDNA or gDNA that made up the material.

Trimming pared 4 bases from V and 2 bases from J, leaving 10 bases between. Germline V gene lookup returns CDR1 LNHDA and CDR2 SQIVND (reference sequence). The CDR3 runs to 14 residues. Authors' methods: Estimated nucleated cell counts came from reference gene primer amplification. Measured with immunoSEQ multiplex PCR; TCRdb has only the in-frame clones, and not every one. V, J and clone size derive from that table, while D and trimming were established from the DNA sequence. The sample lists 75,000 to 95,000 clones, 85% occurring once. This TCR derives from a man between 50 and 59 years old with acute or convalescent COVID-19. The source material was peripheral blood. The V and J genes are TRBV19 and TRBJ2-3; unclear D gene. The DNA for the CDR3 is TGTGCCAGTAGTACAACAGCTACCACAGATACGCAGTATTTT. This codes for CASSTTATTDTQYF.